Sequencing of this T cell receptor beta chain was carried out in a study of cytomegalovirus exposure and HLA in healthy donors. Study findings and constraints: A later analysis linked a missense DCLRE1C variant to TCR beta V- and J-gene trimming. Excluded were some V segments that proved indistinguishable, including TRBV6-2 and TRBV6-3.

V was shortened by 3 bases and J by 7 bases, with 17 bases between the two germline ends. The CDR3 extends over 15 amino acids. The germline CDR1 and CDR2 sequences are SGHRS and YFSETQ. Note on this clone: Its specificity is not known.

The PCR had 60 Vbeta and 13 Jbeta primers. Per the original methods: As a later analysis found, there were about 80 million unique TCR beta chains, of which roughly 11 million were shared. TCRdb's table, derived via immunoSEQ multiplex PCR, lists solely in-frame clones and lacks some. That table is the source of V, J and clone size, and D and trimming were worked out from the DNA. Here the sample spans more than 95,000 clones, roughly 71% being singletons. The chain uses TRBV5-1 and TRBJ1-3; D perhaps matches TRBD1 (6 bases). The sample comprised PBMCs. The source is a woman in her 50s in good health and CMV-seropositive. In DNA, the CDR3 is TGCGCCAGCAGCTCCACGGCGGGGGGCCGGAACACCATATATTTT. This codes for CASSSTAGGRNTIYF.